This T cell receptor beta chain was documented in a study of T cell repertoires in cytomegalovirus infection. Study details: Signatures in public TCR beta sequences pointed to both CMV infection and matching HLA type.

Study observations and caveats: Clonotypes of TCR beta that were HLA-C-restricted and CMV-specific dominated the ex vivo response. Identification of carriers of CMV plus the relevant HLA was performed using cumulative public TCR beta family frequency.

Per germline, CDR1 ENHRY and CDR2 SYGVKD. The length of the CDR3 is 11 residues. Trimming removed 3 bases from V and 3 bases from J, with 2 bases in between. TCRdb re-called the reads through MiXCR, storing one row per CDR3 protein. The sample shows some 70,000 distinct CDR3 sequences, 20% to 25% of them seen only once. In regard to this clonotype: The target antigen is unknown.

What was sequenced was PBMCs, sequenced either directly or after in vitro stimulation (not recorded which). The TCR comes from a human donor in good health (CMV status not recorded). Some clones in this sample may be carry-over from other donors' samples. The chain combines TRBV10-3 with TRBJ1-1, with D unresolved. The CDR3 spells CAISEYTEAFF. In DNA, the CDR3 is TGTGCCATCAGTGAATACACTGAAGCTTTCTTT.